The rows below give T cell receptor beta chains drawn from one sample of a study of OX40 agonist ivuxolimab in advanced cancers. Sequencing used immunoSEQ multiplex PCR; TCRdb keeps in-frame clones, though not all of them. Of fewer than 35,000 clones listed, approximately 80% were seen once; the top ten hold around a fifth. Sample: CD4+ or CD8+ T cells sorted from blood, taken in a trial of the OX40 agonist ivuxolimab. The receptors stem from an adult with an advanced solid tumor such as melanoma, head and neck, liver or kidney cancer. CDR3s include the opening cysteine and the closing phenylalanine or tryptophan. Fields, in order: clone size, J gene, D gene, V gene, CDR3 protein, CDR3 DNA. A D gene is named only where the DNA matches it firmly. Clone size is shown for a subset of rows, as once, few, many or a class of expanded clone.

clone size: .
J gene: TRBJ2-1
D gene: .
V gene: TRBV13
CDR3 protein: CASSLGNTGTHNEQFF
CDR3 DNA: TGTGCCAGCAGCTTAGGGAACACCGGGACTCACAATGAGCAGTTCTTC

clone size: .
J gene: TRBJ2-7
D gene: .
V gene: TRBV28
CDR3 protein: CASSSPPRVRYEQYF
CDR3 DNA: TGTGCCAGCAGTTCCCCCCCCAGGGTGAGGTACGAGCAGTACTTC

clone size: .
J gene: TRBJ2-3
D gene: TRBD2
V gene: TRBV10-1
CDR3 protein: CASSEMGLAGSTDTQYF
CDR3 DNA: TGCGCCAGCAGTGAGATGGGACTAGCGGGAAGCACAGATACGCAGTATTTT

clone size: .
J gene: TRBJ1-5
D gene: .
V gene: TRBV7-9
CDR3 protein: CASSFRDNQPQHF
CDR3 DNA: TGTGCCAGCAGCTTTCGGGACAATCAGCCCCAGCATTTT

clone size: .
J gene: TRBJ2-2
D gene: TRBD2
V gene: TRBV5-6
CDR3 protein: CASSRSGRGDTGELFF
CDR3 DNA: TGTGCCAGCAGCCGTAGCGGGAGGGGGGACACCGGGGAGCTGTTTTTT

clone size: .
J gene: TRBJ2-7
D gene: .
V gene: TRBV30
CDR3 protein: CAWAWLREQYF
CDR3 DNA: TGTGCCTGGGCGTGGCTGAGGGAGCAGTACTTC

clone size: few
J gene: TRBJ1-2
D gene: .
V gene: TRBV4-1
CDR3 protein: CASSRGQGYGYTF
CDR3 DNA: TGCGCCAGCAGCCGAGGGCAGGGGTATGGCTACACCTTC

clone size: .
J gene: TRBJ1-4
D gene: .
V gene: TRBV9
CDR3 protein: CASSVGTGMGEKLFF
CDR3 DNA: TGTGCCAGCAGCGTAGGAACAGGGATGGGAGAAAAACTGTTTTTT

clone size: .
J gene: TRBJ1-3
D gene: TRBD1
V gene: TRBV6-1
CDR3 protein: CASSEWDRSGNTIYF
CDR3 DNA: TGTGCCAGCAGTGAATGGGACAGATCTGGAAACACCATATATTTT

clone size: few
J gene: TRBJ2-4
D gene: .
V gene: TRBV4-1
CDR3 protein: CASSQVRGASTKNIQYF
CDR3 DNA: TGCGCCAGCAGCCAAGTCCGGGGGGCATCAACCAAAAACATTCAGTACTTC

clone size: few
J gene: TRBJ2-2
D gene: .
V gene: TRBV7-9
CDR3 protein: CASSFWPTGELFF
CDR3 DNA: TGTGCCAGCAGCTTCTGGCCAACCGGGGAGCTGTTTTTT

clone size: .
J gene: TRBJ1-4
D gene: TRBD1
V gene: TRBV19
CDR3 protein: CASSSDRINNEKLFF
CDR3 DNA: TGTGCCAGTAGTTCGGACAGGATAAATAATGAAAAACTGTTTTTT

clone size: once
J gene: TRBJ1-2
D gene: .
V gene: TRBV30
CDR3 protein: CAWSSEVTTKGRYGYTF
CDR3 DNA: TGTGCCTGGAGCTCAGAGGTAACCACAAAAGGGCGCTATGGCTACACCTTC

clone size: .
J gene: TRBJ1-1
D gene: .
V gene: TRBV6-1
CDR3 protein: CASSEAHSGTSGAEAFF
CDR3 DNA: TGTGCCAGCAGTGAAGCACATTCCGGGACGAGCGGCGCTGAAGCTTTCTTT

clone size: .
J gene: TRBJ1-2
D gene: TRBD1
V gene: TRBV6-5
CDR3 protein: CASSRILSEDRGYTF
CDR3 DNA: TGTGCCAGCAGCAGAATTCTCAGTGAGGACAGGGGCTACACCTTC

clone size: .
J gene: TRBJ2-7
D gene: .
V gene: TRBV28
CDR3 protein: CASSLWTATYEQYF
CDR3 DNA: TGTGCCAGCAGTTTATGGACAGCGACCTACGAGCAGTACTTC

clone size: .
J gene: TRBJ2-7
D gene: TRBD2
V gene: TRBV27
CDR3 protein: CASNFARGAYEQYF
CDR3 DNA: TGTGCCAGCAACTTCGCCCGGGGGGCCTACGAGCAGTACTTC

clone size: .
J gene: TRBJ1-4
D gene: TRBD1
V gene: TRBV29-1
CDR3 protein: CSVIPGQGNEKLFF
CDR3 DNA: TGCAGCGTTATCCCGGGACAGGGTAATGAAAAACTGTTTTTT

clone size: .
J gene: TRBJ2-7
D gene: TRBD2
V gene: TRBV6-1
CDR3 protein: CASRLADNYEQYF
CDR3 DNA: TGTGCCAGCCGACTAGCGGACAACTACGAGCAGTACTTC

clone size: .
J gene: TRBJ2-5
D gene: TRBD1
V gene: TRBV5-1
CDR3 protein: CASSLNRDRGRETQYF
CDR3 DNA: TGCGCCAGCAGCCTAAACCGGGACAGGGGGCGGGAGACCCAGTACTTC

clone size: .
J gene: TRBJ2-2
D gene: .
V gene: TRBV9
CDR3 protein: CASSITGTTNTGELFF
CDR3 DNA: TGTGCCAGCAGCATCACCGGGACGACGAACACCGGGGAGCTGTTTTTT

clone size: .
J gene: TRBJ1-4
D gene: .
V gene: TRBV30
CDR3 protein: CAWTGHENEKLFF
CDR3 DNA: TGTGCCTGGACGGGACACGAGAATGAAAAACTGTTTTTT

clone size: .
J gene: TRBJ2-1
D gene: .
V gene: TRBV7-9
CDR3 protein: CASSFRNSYNEQFF
CDR3 DNA: TGTGCCAGCAGCTTCAGGAATTCCTACAATGAGCAGTTCTTC

clone size: few
J gene: TRBJ2-3
D gene: .
V gene: TRBV7-2
CDR3 protein: CASSPTTSTDTQYF
CDR3 DNA: TGTGCCAGCAGCCCGACGACTAGCACAGATACGCAGTATTTT

clone size: once
J gene: TRBJ1-2
D gene: .
V gene: TRBV4-1
CDR3 protein: CASSPSRVPLLGGYTF
CDR3 DNA: TGCGCCAGCAGCCCCTCCAGGGTCCCCCTACTTGGGGGCTACACCTTC

clone size: .
J gene: TRBJ1-1
D gene: TRBD1
V gene: TRBV5-1
CDR3 protein: CASSSPRQGSTEAFF
CDR3 DNA: TGCGCCAGCAGCTCCCCCCGACAGGGGAGTACTGAAGCTTTCTTT

clone size: .
J gene: TRBJ1-2
D gene: .
V gene: TRBV28
CDR3 protein: CASSFGQNYGYTF
CDR3 DNA: TGTGCCAGCAGTTTCGGACAGAACTATGGCTACACCTTC

clone size: once
J gene: TRBJ2-3
D gene: .
V gene: TRBV5-1
CDR3 protein: CASSLGERTDTQYF
CDR3 DNA: TGCGCCAGCAGCTTGGGGGAGCGCACAGATACGCAGTATTTT

clone size: .
J gene: TRBJ1-2
D gene: .
V gene: TRBV6-5
CDR3 protein: CASSPAASYGYTF
CDR3 DNA: TGTGCCAGCAGTCCCGCCGCGAGCTATGGCTACACCTTC

clone size: .
J gene: TRBJ2-1
D gene: .
V gene: TRBV14
CDR3 protein: CASSQGLSHEQFF
CDR3 DNA: TGTGCCAGCAGCCAAGGCCTTAGCCATGAGCAGTTCTTC

clone size: .
J gene: TRBJ2-7
D gene: TRBD1
V gene: TRBV2
CDR3 protein: CASSDPLGQITYEQYF
CDR3 DNA: TGTGCCAGCAGTGACCCTCTGGGACAGATCACCTACGAGCAGTACTTC

clone size: .
J gene: TRBJ2-2
D gene: .
V gene: TRBV7-2
CDR3 protein: CASSLRSPSPLNTGELFF
CDR3 DNA: TGTGCCAGCAGCTTAAGGTCACCTTCTCCTCTTAACACCGGGGAGCTGTTTTTT

clone size: few
J gene: TRBJ1-6
D gene: TRBD1
V gene: TRBV5-1
CDR3 protein: CASNDRDSPLHF
CDR3 DNA: TGCGCCAGCAACGACAGGGACTCACCCCTCCACTTT

clone size: .
J gene: TRBJ1-1
D gene: .
V gene: TRBV9
CDR3 protein: CASSFDSNTEAFF
CDR3 DNA: TGTGCCAGCAGCTTCGACAGTAACACTGAAGCTTTCTTT

clone size: .
J gene: TRBJ1-3
D gene: .
V gene: TRBV2
CDR3 protein: CASSENRNTIYF
CDR3 DNA: TGTGCCAGCAGTGAGAATAGAAACACCATATATTTT

clone size: .
J gene: TRBJ2-1
D gene: TRBD2
V gene: TRBV7-3
CDR3 protein: CASSITSGGAYNEQFF
CDR3 DNA: TGTGCCAGCAGCATAACTAGCGGGGGGGCATACAATGAGCAGTTCTTC

clone size: .
J gene: TRBJ2-3
D gene: .
V gene: TRBV7-3
CDR3 protein: CASSLSGPTDTQYF
CDR3 DNA: TGTGCCAGCAGCTTATCGGGTCCCACAGATACGCAGTATTTT

clone size: few
J gene: TRBJ1-2
D gene: .
V gene: TRBV5-1
CDR3 protein: CASSRIPGESNYGYTF
CDR3 DNA: TGCGCCAGCAGCCGGATTCCAGGGGAGTCCAACTATGGCTACACCTTC